These T cell receptor beta chains were read from a single sample in a study of identical twins. TCRdb reprocessed the 5' RACE reads via MiXCR and lists one record per CDR3 protein. In the table there are approximately 670,000 distinct CDR3 sequences, around 5.7% of which are singletons. Sequencing used naive T cells sorted from blood. These receptors all come from a man younger than 35 in good health. The CDR3 runs from the conserved cysteine through the conserved F or W. The order of the fields is CDR3 protein, CDR3 DNA, clone size, J gene, D gene, V gene. D genes are given only for firm matches. A row's size may be missing; if present it is once, few, many or a size class.

CDR3aa: CASSLQLGRPNTGELFF; CDR3nt: TGTGCCAGCAGCTTACAGCTTGGGCGCCCGAACACCGGGGAGCTGTTTTTT; abundance: few; j_gene: TRBJ2-2; d_gene: .; v_gene: TRBV7-9
CDR3aa: CASTLDRVVAEQYF; CDR3nt: TGTGCCAGCACCCTCGACAGGGTGGTGGCCGAGCAGTACTTC; abundance: .; j_gene: TRBJ2-7; d_gene: TRBD1; v_gene: TRBV28
CDR3aa: CASSHVGSSPGELFF; CDR3nt: TGCGCCAGCAGCCACGTTGGGAGCAGTCCCGGGGAGCTGTTTTTT; abundance: many; j_gene: TRBJ2-2; d_gene: .; v_gene: TRBV4-1
CDR3aa: CASSLTDGLAGSFTDTQYF; CDR3nt: TGTGCCAGCTCACTGACAGATGGACTAGCGGGCTCCTTCACAGATACGCAGTATTTT; abundance: .; j_gene: TRBJ2-3; d_gene: TRBD2; v_gene: TRBV18
CDR3aa: CASSNGGGNFYEQYF; CDR3nt: TGTGCCAGCAGCAACGGGGGCGGGAACTTCTACGAGCAGTACTTC; abundance: few; j_gene: TRBJ2-7; d_gene: .; v_gene: TRBV12-3/TRBV12-4
CDR3aa: CASSFLGGSIRYEQYF; CDR3nt: TGTGCCAGCAGCTTCCTTGGGGGTTCGATTCGATACGAGCAGTACTTC; abundance: few; j_gene: TRBJ2-7; d_gene: .; v_gene: TRBV11-2
CDR3aa: CASSPGQYTGELFF; CDR3nt: TGTGCCAGCAGCCCGGGACAGTACACCGGGGAGCTGTTTTTT; abundance: .; j_gene: TRBJ2-2; d_gene: TRBD1; v_gene: TRBV7-9
CDR3aa: CASSLKRQLNTEAFF; CDR3nt: TGTGCCAGCAGCTTAAAGCGTCAGCTAAACACTGAAGCTTTCTTT; abundance: few; j_gene: TRBJ1-1; d_gene: .; v_gene: TRBV7-8
CDR3aa: CASSATPRQGTDTQYF; CDR3nt: TGTGCCAGCAGCGCAACCCCCCGACAGGGAACAGATACGCAGTATTTT; abundance: few; j_gene: TRBJ2-3; d_gene: TRBD1; v_gene: TRBV9
CDR3aa: CASSQNTGMWRDYNEQFF; CDR3nt: TGCGCCAGCAGCCAGAATACAGGGATGTGGCGGGACTACAATGAGCAGTTCTTC; abundance: few; j_gene: TRBJ2-1; d_gene: .; v_gene: TRBV4-3
CDR3aa: CSVEGAAGSMVGYNEQFF; CDR3nt: TGCAGCGTTGAGGGGGCGGCGGGAAGCATGGTGGGATACAATGAGCAGTTCTTC; abundance: many; j_gene: TRBJ2-1; d_gene: .; v_gene: TRBV29-1
CDR3aa: CATSDLPGGDRTDTQYF; CDR3nt: TGTGCCACCAGTGATTTGCCCGGGGGGGACCGCACAGATACGCAGTATTTT; abundance: many; j_gene: TRBJ2-3; d_gene: TRBD2; v_gene: TRBV24-1
CDR3aa: CSARRGESSNQPQHF; CDR3nt: TGCAGTGCTAGGAGAGGGGAGTCGAGCAATCAGCCCCAGCATTTT; abundance: .; j_gene: TRBJ1-5; d_gene: .; v_gene: TRBV20-1
CDR3aa: CASSVGTGYGYTF; CDR3nt: TGTGCCAGCAGCGTCGGGACGGGGTATGGCTACACCTTC; abundance: few; j_gene: TRBJ1-2; d_gene: .; v_gene: TRBV5-6
CDR3aa: CASSIASGRPNNEQFF; CDR3nt: TGTGCCAGTAGTATTGCTAGCGGGAGACCCAACAATGAGCAGTTCTTC; abundance: .; j_gene: TRBJ2-1; d_gene: TRBD2; v_gene: TRBV19
CDR3aa: CASTQGGEDTQYF; CDR3nt: TGTGCCAGCACTCAAGGGGGTGAAGATACGCAGTATTTT; abundance: many; j_gene: TRBJ2-3; d_gene: .; v_gene: TRBV7-2
CDR3aa: CASSPVSGNLQYF; CDR3nt: TGTGCCAGCAGCCCAGTTTCGGGAAACCTTCAGTACTTC; abundance: .; j_gene: TRBJ2-4; d_gene: .; v_gene: TRBV7-9
CDR3aa: CASRPGQPRVYGYTF; CDR3nt: TGTGCCAGCAGACCAGGACAGCCGAGGGTCTATGGCTACACCTTC; abundance: many; j_gene: TRBJ1-2; d_gene: .; v_gene: TRBV7-9
CDR3aa: CSARGGMLAVTNEQFF; CDR3nt: TGCAGTGCTAGGGGGGGGATGTTAGCGGTGACCAATGAGCAGTTCTTC; abundance: .; j_gene: TRBJ2-1; d_gene: TRBD2; v_gene: TRBV20-1
CDR3aa: CASSPFTSSSYNEQFF; CDR3nt: TGCGCCAGCAGCCCCTTCACCTCGAGCTCCTACAATGAGCAGTTCTTC; abundance: many; j_gene: TRBJ2-1; d_gene: .; v_gene: TRBV5-1
CDR3aa: CATSEGPYNEQFF; CDR3nt: TGTGCCACCAGTGAAGGGCCTTACAATGAGCAGTTCTTC; abundance: few; j_gene: TRBJ2-1; d_gene: .; v_gene: TRBV15
CDR3aa: CSVAGNSGETQYF; CDR3nt: TGCAGCGTCGCAGGGAATAGCGGAGAGACCCAGTACTTC; abundance: many; j_gene: TRBJ2-5; d_gene: .; v_gene: TRBV29-1
CDR3aa: CASSFDPRTGFYEQYF; CDR3nt: TGTGCCAGCAGTTTCGACCCCAGGACAGGGTTTTACGAGCAGTACTTC; abundance: many; j_gene: TRBJ2-7; d_gene: TRBD1; v_gene: TRBV6-2/TRBV6-3
CDR3aa: CAMQNRGHTGELFF; CDR3nt: TGTGCCATGCAAAACCGGGGACACACCGGGGAGCTGTTTTTT; abundance: many; j_gene: TRBJ2-2; d_gene: .; v_gene: TRBV10-3
CDR3aa: CASSQDRTSGRVGTDTQYF; CDR3nt: TGCGCCAGCAGCCAAGATCGCACTAGCGGGCGCGTGGGGACAGATACGCAGTATTTT; abundance: many; j_gene: TRBJ2-3; d_gene: TRBD2; v_gene: TRBV4-3
CDR3aa: CASSSGSWDTQYF; CDR3nt: TGTGCCAGCAGTTCCGGGTCATGGGATACGCAGTATTTT; abundance: few; j_gene: TRBJ2-3; d_gene: .; v_gene: TRBV28
CDR3aa: CAIRVQGPTNTEAFF; CDR3nt: TGTGCCATCAGGGTACAGGGCCCCACAAACACTGAAGCTTTCTTT; abundance: few; j_gene: TRBJ1-1; d_gene: .; v_gene: TRBV10-3
CDR3aa: CASSRLAGEGETQYF; CDR3nt: TGCGCCAGCAGCCGCCTAGCGGGAGAAGGCGAGACCCAGTACTTC; abundance: many; j_gene: TRBJ2-5; d_gene: TRBD2; v_gene: TRBV5-1
CDR3aa: CAIKGQGGTDTQYF; CDR3nt: TGTGCCATCAAGGGACAGGGTGGCACAGATACGCAGTATTTT; abundance: many; j_gene: TRBJ2-3; d_gene: TRBD1; v_gene: TRBV10-3
CDR3aa: CAWSALTSGATDTQYF; CDR3nt: TGTGCCTGGAGTGCTTTGACTTCCGGGGCGACAGATACGCAGTATTTT; abundance: many; j_gene: TRBJ2-3; d_gene: .; v_gene: TRBV30
CDR3aa: CASSRGGVDEAFF; CDR3nt: TGTGCCAGCAGTCGAGGGGGCGTTGATGAAGCTTTCTTT; abundance: .; j_gene: TRBJ1-1; d_gene: TRBD1; v_gene: TRBV12-3/TRBV12-4
CDR3aa: CASSPLGAQETQYF; CDR3nt: TGTGCCAGCAGCCCCCTTGGAGCGCAAGAGACCCAGTACTTC; abundance: .; j_gene: TRBJ2-5; d_gene: .; v_gene: TRBV7-2
CDR3aa: CASSSGLYYEQYF; CDR3nt: TGCGCCAGCAGCTCGGGACTATACTACGAGCAGTACTTC; abundance: many; j_gene: TRBJ2-7; d_gene: TRBD2; v_gene: TRBV5-1
CDR3aa: CASSLSTGVGNQPQHF; CDR3nt: TGTGCCAGCAGCTTATCAACGGGGGTTGGAAATCAGCCCCAGCATTTT; abundance: .; j_gene: TRBJ1-5; d_gene: .; v_gene: TRBV7-9
CDR3aa: CASSSPGDTLRTDTQYF; CDR3nt: TGTGCCAGCAGCTCCCCTGGGGACACCCTGAGAACAGATACGCAGTATTTT; abundance: few; j_gene: TRBJ2-3; d_gene: .; v_gene: TRBV11-2
CDR3aa: CASSQNEARDGNYSPLHF; CDR3nt: TGCGCCAGCAGCCAGAACGAAGCCCGGGACGGAAATTACTCACCCCTCCACTTT; abundance: many; j_gene: TRBJ1-6; d_gene: .; v_gene: TRBV4-3
CDR3aa: CASSLPPVVAGERADTQYF; CDR3nt: TGTGCCAGCAGCTTACCGCCCGTAGTAGCGGGAGAGAGGGCAGATACGCAGTATTTT; abundance: many; j_gene: TRBJ2-3; d_gene: TRBD2; v_gene: TRBV7-8
CDR3aa: CASRSGTKVSPTDTQYF; CDR3nt: TGCGCCAGCAGGTCCGGGACAAAAGTGTCCCCTACAGATACGCAGTATTTT; abundance: many; j_gene: TRBJ2-3; d_gene: .; v_gene: TRBV5-1
CDR3aa: CASSLDGRADGELFF; CDR3nt: TGCGCCAGCAGCTTGGATGGGCGGGCCGACGGGGAGCTGTTTTTT; abundance: .; j_gene: TRBJ2-2; d_gene: .; v_gene: TRBV5-1
CDR3aa: CASSSTLWAFF; CDR3nt: TGTGCCAGCAGTAGTACGCTGTGGGCTTTCTTT; abundance: many; j_gene: TRBJ1-1; d_gene: .; v_gene: TRBV12-3/TRBV12-4
CDR3aa: CSATRIAGGREETQYF; CDR3nt: TGCAGTGCTACCCGAATAGCGGGAGGGAGAGAAGAGACCCAGTACTTC; abundance: many; j_gene: TRBJ2-5; d_gene: TRBD2; v_gene: TRBV20-1
CDR3aa: CASSFRDSTDNEQFF; CDR3nt: TGTGCCAGCAGTTTCCGGGACTCGACCGACAATGAGCAGTTCTTC; abundance: many; j_gene: TRBJ2-1; d_gene: .; v_gene: TRBV12-3/TRBV12-4
CDR3aa: CSAGGPSGDRGYGYTF; CDR3nt: TGCAGTGCTGGCGGACCATCAGGGGATCGAGGCTATGGCTACACCTTC; abundance: many; j_gene: TRBJ1-2; d_gene: .; v_gene: TRBV20-1
CDR3aa: CAWSVRGLGSGNTIYF; CDR3nt: TGTGCCTGGAGTGTACGGGGTCTGGGGTCTGGAAACACCATATATTTT; abundance: .; j_gene: TRBJ1-3; d_gene: .; v_gene: TRBV30
CDR3aa: CASSHPPSGNTIYF; CDR3nt: TGTGCCAGCAGCCACCCCCCCTCTGGAAACACCATATATTTT; abundance: many; j_gene: TRBJ1-3; d_gene: .; v_gene: TRBV12-3/TRBV12-4
CDR3aa: CASRPQGEIWRNTEAFF; CDR3nt: TGTGCCAGCAGGCCCCAAGGGGAGATTTGGCGGAACACTGAAGCTTTCTTT; abundance: .; j_gene: TRBJ1-1; d_gene: .; v_gene: TRBV6-2/TRBV6-3
CDR3aa: CASRQVRGANEKLFF; CDR3nt: TGTGCCAGTAGGCAAGTGAGAGGTGCTAATGAAAAACTGTTTTTT; abundance: few; j_gene: TRBJ1-4; d_gene: .; v_gene: TRBV19
CDR3aa: CASSPSSGRAHEQYF; CDR3nt: TGTGCCAGCTCACCCTCGAGCGGGAGGGCCCACGAGCAGTACTTC; abundance: few; j_gene: TRBJ2-7; d_gene: TRBD2; v_gene: TRBV18
CDR3aa: CSAGDGNTIYF; CDR3nt: TGCAGTGCTGGAGATGGAAACACCATATATTTT; abundance: few; j_gene: TRBJ1-3; d_gene: .; v_gene: TRBV20-1
CDR3aa: CASSLPGQGHNEQFF; CDR3nt: TGTGCCAGCAGCCTTCCGGGACAGGGCCACAATGAGCAGTTCTTC; abundance: many; j_gene: TRBJ2-1; d_gene: TRBD1; v_gene: TRBV11-2
CDR3aa: CASSSRGQGSTDTQYF; CDR3nt: TGCGCCAGCAGCTCCCGGGGACAGGGGAGCACAGATACGCAGTATTTT; abundance: many; j_gene: TRBJ2-3; d_gene: TRBD1; v_gene: TRBV5-1
CDR3aa: CAIRGDRGEQYF; CDR3nt: TGTGCCATCAGGGGGGACAGGGGAGAGCAGTACTTC; abundance: many; j_gene: TRBJ2-7; d_gene: TRBD1; v_gene: TRBV10-3
CDR3aa: CATSDRYNSGANVLTF; CDR3nt: TGTGCCACCAGTGACCGGTATAACTCTGGGGCCAACGTCCTGACTTTC; abundance: .; j_gene: TRBJ2-6; d_gene: .; v_gene: TRBV24-1
CDR3aa: CASSRDLSRDTQYF; CDR3nt: TGTGCCAGCAGCCGGGACCTGAGTCGGGATACGCAGTATTTT; abundance: few; j_gene: TRBJ2-3; d_gene: .; v_gene: TRBV14
CDR3aa: CASSLIAGTGLYNEQFF; CDR3nt: TGTGCCAGCAGCCTAATAGCCGGGACAGGCCTTTACAATGAGCAGTTCTTC; abundance: few; j_gene: TRBJ2-1; d_gene: TRBD1; v_gene: TRBV5-6
CDR3aa: CSARATARSSTDTQYF; CDR3nt: TGCAGTGCTAGAGCAACAGCCCGAAGTAGCACAGATACGCAGTATTTT; abundance: few; j_gene: TRBJ2-3; d_gene: .; v_gene: TRBV20-1
CDR3aa: CASSLEVALNSPLHF; CDR3nt: TGTGCCAGCAGCTTAGAGGTAGCTCTTAATTCACCCCTCCACTTT; abundance: once; j_gene: TRBJ1-6; d_gene: .; v_gene: TRBV7-2
CDR3aa: CASSWDRVTGELFF; CDR3nt: TGCGCCAGCAGCTGGGACAGAGTCACCGGGGAGCTGTTTTTT; abundance: many; j_gene: TRBJ2-2; d_gene: TRBD1; v_gene: TRBV5-1